The clone carrying this T cell receptor (beta chain) has ten or more counts. What it recognizes is unknown. From the 5' RACE reads, TCRdb called clonotypes with MiXCR, one entry per CDR3 protein. The table lists hundreds of thousands of distinct CDR3 sequences, around 7.5% of them singletons. Among all donors, each was a healthy Caucasian. Trimming stripped 8 bases from V and 8 bases from J, with 12 bases between. Germline V gene lookup returns CDR1 MNHEY and CDR2 SMNVEV (reference sequence). The CDR3 extends over 11 amino acids. This sample was included in a study of identical twins. The study's findings and limits: Zero-insertion analyses might be partly confounded by invariant T cells like MAIT and iNKT. Clonotypes of the beta chain that were abundant in cord blood carried fewer insertions (memory repertoires showed none). Out-of-frame alpha sequences common to twins exhibited a surplus of low generation probability.

Separately, the same data were catalogued under a study of yellow fever vaccine responses in identical twins.

Sequencing input: PBMCs. The chain is built from TRBV27 and TRBJ1-2, with D unresolved. This clonotype originated in a woman aged 18-29 years in good health. The CDR3: CASRSEGGYTF. CDR3 nucleotide sequence: TGTGCCAGCCGATCAGAAGGGGGCTACACCTTC.